The 32 T cell receptor beta chains in this list originate from one sample, sequenced in a study of T cell changes during pregnancy in multiple sclerosis. The method was immunoSEQ multiplex PCR; TCRdb's version includes in-frame clones alone and lacks a portion of them. The data show just under 70,000 clones, with about 90% seen just once and roughly 0.85% held by the top ten. The sample was peripheral blood, taken in the second trimester of pregnancy. The source of these receptors is a female donor with multiple sclerosis, enrolled in a pregnancy study.

This clone has just one count. The rearrangement uses TRBV11-2 and TRBJ2-5, with TRBD2 matching over 14 bases. V was clipped by 5 bases and J by 1 base; unmatched bases: 9. CDR1 is SGHAT, CDR2 FQNNGV, per germline. This CDR3 region has 18 residues. The CDR3 bases are TGTGCCAGCAGCCGACGACTAGCGGGGGGGCGGGTCCAAGAGACCCAGTACTTC. Translated: CASSRRLAGGRVQETQYF. Full variable domain (outside the CDR3, taken from reference TRBV11-2 and TRBJ2-5): EAGVAQSPRYKIIEKRQSVAFWCNPISGHATLYWYQQILGQGPKLLIQFQNNGVVDDSQLPKDRFSAERLKGVDSTLKIQPAKLEDSAVYLCASSRRLAGGRVQETQYFGPGTRLLVL.

The gene calls are TRBV4-2 and TRBJ2-7; TRBD1 matches at 8 bases. The junction had 7 bases not matched to a gene; V was cut back by 4 bases and J by 2 bases. The CDR3 extends over 15 amino acids. Germline V gives CDR1 LGHNA, CDR2 YNFKEQ. CDR3 bases: TGTGCCAGCAGCCCTGGGACAGGAGGAACCTACGAGCAGTACTTC. Encoded protein: CASSPGTGGTYEQYF.

This chain joins TRBV29-1 and TRBJ1-1, with D perhaps TRBD1 (5 bases). Germline-derived CDR1 and CDR2 are SQVTM and ANQGSEA. This CDR3 is 13 amino acids long. V lost 4 bases and J 0 bases, leaving 9 bases between the germline ends. In nucleotides, the CDR3 is TGCAGCGTTGTGTGGGGCCTGAACACTGAAGCTTTCTTT. Amino acid sequence: CSVVWGLNTEAFF.

This clone was detected only once. V and J are TRBV2 and TRBJ1-6; 7 bases align to TRBD1. The CDR3 is made up of 15 amino acids. The V segment lost 4 bases and the J segment 6 bases; nucleotides outside the gene matches: 6. In germline, CDR1 is SNHLY, CDR2 FYNNEI. The CDR3 here is CASSGQGGPNSPLHF. The DNA of the CDR3 is TGTGCCAGCAGTGGGCAGGGGGGACCTAATTCACCCCTCCACTTT.

V is TRBV6-1 and J is TRBJ2-5; 7 bases line up with TRBD1. V trimming: 11 bases; J trimming: 1 base; junction bases outside the gene matches: 10. There are 14 residues in the CDR3. The germline CDR1 and CDR2 sequences are MNHNS and SASEGT. The CDR3 loop reads CASRKGALQETQYF. As DNA, the CDR3 is TGTGCCTCCCGTAAGGGGGCTCTCCAAGAGACCCAGTACTTC.

This sequence joins TRBV7-8 and TRBJ1-1; the D gene is possibly TRBD1 (6 bases). The ends were cut back, 5 bases at V and 8 bases at J, with 12 bases in the middle. Germline CDR1 reads SGHVS; CDR2 reads FQNEAQ. The CDR3 has 12 amino acids. The CDR3 sequence is CASSPWGGEAFF. The CDR3 DNA sequence: TGTGCCAGCAGCCCTTGGGGGGGCGAAGCTTTCTTT.

The sample holds a few counts of this clone. This chain uses TRBV29-1 with TRBJ1-1; D uncertain. Germline V gene lookup returns CDR1 SQVTM and CDR2 ANQGSEA. V gave up 4 bases and J gave up 5 bases, with 14 bases separating them. This CDR3 region has 13 residues. The CDR3 DNA is TGCAGCGTTGTTGGAGGGTTGAGTACTGAAGCTTTCTTT. Protein: CSVVGGLSTEAFF.

The chain carries TRBV11-2 and TRBJ2-6, with no clear D. V lost 5 bases and J 5 bases, leaving 4 bases between the germline ends. The CDR3 runs to 12 residues. Germline values: CDR1 SGHAT, CDR2 FQNNGV. CDR3 sequence (DNA): TGTGCCAGCAGCCGTCGGGCCAACGTCCTGACTTTC. Translating it yields CASSRRANVLTF.

The chain couples TRBV18 to TRBJ1-1; D perhaps matches TRBD1 (5 bases). This CDR3 region has 13 residues. Germline assignment: CDR1 KGHSH and CDR2 LQKENI. The V end was cut by 3 bases, the J end by 7 bases, with 12 bases between. CDR3 nucleotides: TGTGCCAGCTCACCCGCGGGGGTAGGTGAAGCTTTCTTT. It encodes CASSPAGVGEAFF.

V gene TRBV7-8 combines with J gene TRBJ2-7, with TRBD1 identical over 10 bases. With 5 bases clipped from V and 4 bases from J, the junction kept 8 bases outside the gene matches. The CDR3 runs 15 residues. Germline assignment: CDR1 SGHVS and CDR2 FQNEAQ. The CDR3 DNA reads TGTGCCAGCAGCCCCTCCGGGACAGGGGCATACGAGCAGTACTTC. Encoded protein: CASSPSGTGAYEQYF.

This clone has a single count. V and J are TRBV7-3 and TRBJ2-3; D might be TRBD2 (7 bases). Germline CDR1 SGHTA, CDR2 FQGTGA. With 2 bases removed from V and 4 bases from J, the gap between germline ends came to 13 bases. This CDR3 is built from 15 residues. The CDR3 nucleotides read TGTGCCAGCAGCTTATGGGGGGGCGGGTCAGATACGCAGTATTTT. It translates to CASSLWGGGSDTQYF.

This clone was recorded only once. The chain recombines TRBV6-6 with TRBJ1-5; 7 nucleotides match TRBD1. Trimming took 6 bases from V and 7 from J; bases not matched to a gene: 15. Germline CDR1 reads MNHNY; CDR2 reads SVGAGI (reference sequence). The CDR3 is made up of 16 amino acids. The CDR3 coding sequence is TGTGCCAGCAGAGCCGACCAAAGGGGGCCGGGGCAGCCCCAGCATTTT. It is translated as CASRADQRGPGQPQHF.

The genes are TRBV13 and TRBJ2-5; D is possibly TRBD1 (6 bases). The CDR3 covers 15 residues. Looked up from germline, CDR1 is PRHDT and CDR2 is FYEKMQ (reference sequence). The ends were cut back, 0 bases at V and 1 base at J, with 9 bases in the middle. In DNA, the CDR3 is TGTGCCAGCAGCTTAGGGGGCAGGGGCCAAGAGACCCAGTACTTC. It encodes CASSLGGRGQETQYF.

This clone was observed a single time. The V gene is TRBV6-6, the J gene TRBJ1-3; D perhaps matches TRBD1 (5 bases). CDR1 is MNHNY, CDR2 SVGAGI, per germline (reference sequence). The CDR3 sequence is 14 residues long. Trimming cost V 2 bases and J 2 bases, with 7 bases left between them. The CDR3 loop reads CASSYGGTGNTIYF. The CDR3 DNA follows: TGTGCCAGCAGTTACGGGGGGACTGGAAACACCATATATTTT.

The chain joins TRBV9 to TRBJ1-1; no firm D call. Germline CDR1 is SGDLS and CDR2 is YYNGEE. Trimming removed 6 bases from V and 3 bases from J, with 15 bases in between. The CDR3 has 14 amino acids. The CDR3 is CASNPAGPHTEAFF. CDR3 coding DNA: TGTGCCAGCAACCCAGCGGGCCCCCACACTGAAGCTTTCTTT.

The chain carries TRBV19 and TRBJ1-5; D is undetermined. This CDR3 spans 14 amino acids. The ends were cut back, 7 bases at V and 3 bases at J, with 13 bases in the middle. Germline V CDR1 and CDR2: LNHDA, SQIVND (reference sequence). This CDR3 is CASTLTGYNQPQHF. The CDR3 region has the DNA TGTGCCAGTACCCTTACCGGGTACAATCAGCCCCAGCATTTT.

The rearrangement links TRBV7-6 to TRBJ2-5; no firm D call. V dropped 4 bases and J dropped 5 bases, with 14 bases sitting between them. CDR3 length: 14 residues. CDR1 and CDR2 (germline): SGHVS, FNYEAQ. The DNA of the CDR3 is TGTGCCAGCAGCTACAAACACTGGGCGGAGACCCAGTACTTC. The encoded protein is CASSYKHWAETQYF.

This chain links TRBV4-1 with TRBJ2-2, with a possible D match to TRBD2 (6 bases). CDR1 MGHRA and CDR2 YSYEKL come from the germline V gene. Between the trimmed V and J ends, which lost 1 base and 8 bases, there was a span of 17 bases. This CDR3 has 16 amino acids. This CDR3 reads CASSQAPSWAGGELFF. The CDR3 DNA reads as TGCGCCAGCAGCCAAGCGCCTAGCTGGGCGGGGGGGGAGCTGTTTTTT.

The chain links TRBV7-3 to TRBJ1-2; no clear D. The CDR3 length is 15 residues. Germline loops: CDR1 SGHTA, CDR2 FQGTGA. Trimming left V 6 bases short and J 0 bases short, with 14 bases between. As DNA, the CDR3 is TGTGCCAGCAGTCGAGGTGGGGAGACTAACTATGGCTACACCTTC. It encodes CASSRGGETNYGYTF. Using reference TRBV7-3 and TRBJ1-2 for the parts outside the CDR3, the full variable domain is GAGVSQTPSNKVTEKGKYVELRCDPISGHTALYWYRQSLGQGPEFLIYFQGTGAADDSGLPNDRFFAVRPEGSVSTLKIQRTERGDSAVYLCASSRGGETNYGYTFGSGTRLTVV.

This clone was seen just once. The chain recombines TRBV5-4 with TRBJ2-7, with D possibly being TRBD2 (7 bases). Trimming cost V 4 bases and J 5 bases, with 22 bases left between them. Germline V gene sequence: CDR1 SGHNT, CDR2 YYREEE (reference sequence). The CDR3 is made up of 16 amino acids. The CDR3 loop is CASSDRKGGGLNEQYF. CDR3 nucleotide sequence: TGTGCCAGCAGCGACAGGAAGGGGGGGGGCCTCAACGAGCAGTACTTC.

The CDR3 protein is CASRPLAGRADTQYF. The CDR3 DNA is TGCGCCAGCAGGCCCCTAGCGGGGAGGGCAGATACGCAGTATTTT. V gene TRBV5-1 combines with J gene TRBJ2-3; 9 nucleotides line up with TRBD2. This CDR3 has 15 amino acids. Germline loops: CDR1 SGHRS, CDR2 YFSETQ. The V and J ends lost 5 bases and 4 bases, in that order; junction bases with no gene match: 8.

In DNA, the CDR3 is TGTGCCACCGAAGTGGGACACATGAACACTGAAGCTTTCTTT. It codes for CATEVGHMNTEAFF. The V call is TRBV15, the J call TRBJ1-1, with a weak D call TRBD1 (6 bases). The ends were cut back, 8 bases at V and 0 bases at J, with 13 bases in the middle. The length of the CDR3 is 14 residues. Looked up from germline, CDR1 is LNHNV and CDR2 is YYDKDF (reference sequence).

The V call is TRBV6-4, the J call TRBJ2-6, with 9 bases identical to TRBD1. This CDR3 is built from 15 residues. Germline CDR1 is MRHNA and CDR2 is SNTAGT. V lost 6 bases and J lost 0; bases outside the gene matches: 0. The DNA of the CDR3 is TGTGCCAGCAGGGGACAGGGCTCTGGGGCCAACGTCCTGACTTTC. Protein sequence: CASRGQGSGANVLTF.

This chain connects TRBV7-3 to TRBJ1-1; 7 bases match TRBD1. The V and J ends lost 5 bases and 4 bases, in that order; junction bases with no gene match: 4. The germline V gene has CDR1 SGHTA and CDR2 FQGTGA. The CDR3 is made up of 13 amino acids. CDR3 coding DNA: TGTGCCAGCAGCGTCCAGGGGGGCACTGAAGCTTTCTTT. Amino acid sequence: CASSVQGGTEAFF.

The chain carries TRBV12-2 and TRBJ2-1; TRBD1 is taken as the D call from the table, unchecked against the DNA. TRBV12-2 is described as a pseudogene. The CDR3 has 17 amino acids. The CDR3 here is CASRTTGTGESYNEQFF. DNA for the CDR3: TGTGCAAGTCGCACAACCGGGACAGGTGAATCCTACAATGAGCAGTTCTTC.

V gene TRBV18 combines with J gene TRBJ2-7; D may be TRBD2 (6 bases). The CDR3 consists of 14 residues. Between the trimmed V and J ends, which lost 3 bases and 3 bases, there was a span of 12 bases. Per germline, CDR1 KGHSH and CDR2 LQKENI. CDR3 residues: CASSPFGGGYEQYF. The CDR3 region has the DNA TGTGCCAGCTCACCTTTCGGGGGAGGCTACGAGCAGTACTTC.

V usage is TRBV5-4 and J usage is TRBJ2-3; no definite D call. V gave up 1 base and J gave up 4 bases, with 7 bases separating them. CDR3 size: 13 residues. The germline V gene encodes CDR1 SGHNT and CDR2 YYREEE (reference sequence). The DNA of the CDR3 is TGTGCCAGCAGCTTGTCCCCCGCAGATACGCAGTATTTT. It yields the protein CASSLSPADTQYF.

The chain links TRBV9 to TRBJ1-6; a possible D gene is TRBD1 (6 bases). Germline assignment: CDR1 SGDLS and CDR2 YYNGEE. This CDR3 is built from 17 residues. The germline V and J ends were trimmed by 0 bases and 7 bases, with 17 bases remaining between them. The CDR3 DNA is TGTGCCAGCAGCGTAGGTCTTGGGGGCAGGGAAAATTCACCCCTCCACTTT. It translates to CASSVGLGGRENSPLHF.

The rearrangement links TRBV2 to TRBJ1-1; 8 bases agree with TRBD1. The V segment lost 2 bases and the J segment 5 bases; nucleotides outside the gene matches: 10. CDR1 is SNHLY, CDR2 FYNNEI, per germline. This CDR3 contains 16 residues. The CDR3 spells CASSEIGQGKGTEAFF. CDR3 coding DNA: TGTGCCAGCAGTGAAATTGGACAGGGTAAGGGGACTGAAGCTTTCTTT.

The V and J genes are TRBV19 and TRBJ1-1, with 8 bases that match TRBD1. Germline CDR1 and CDR2: LNHDA and SQIVND (reference sequence). Unmatched junction bases numbered 0, after V lost 6 bases and J lost 3 bases. The CDR3 spans 12 residues. The CDR3 nucleotides are TGTGCCAGTAGGGACAGGGACACTGAAGCTTTCTTT. This codes for CASRDRDTEAFF.

V and J are TRBV10-3 and TRBJ1-2, with D perhaps matching TRBD1 (5 bases). Trimming took 0 bases from V and 4 from J, leaving 12 bases between them. The CDR3 has 15 amino acids. Germline loops: CDR1 ENHRY, CDR2 SYGVKD. CDR3 nucleotide sequence: TGTGCCATCAGTGAGTCGTCTGTAGGGGTCTATGGCTACACCTTC. It specifies CAISESSVGVYGYTF.

This clone appeared once. The chain couples TRBV7-3 to TRBJ2-5, with a possible D match to TRBD2 (6 bases). This CDR3 has 13 residues. Germline CDR1 reads SGHTA; CDR2 reads FQGTGA. Trimming shortened V by 4 bases and J by 3 bases, and 9 bases separated the two germline ends. In DNA form, the CDR3 reads TGTGCCAGCAGCTGGGCGGGGAAAGAGACCCAGTACTTC. Its translation: CASSWAGKETQYF.